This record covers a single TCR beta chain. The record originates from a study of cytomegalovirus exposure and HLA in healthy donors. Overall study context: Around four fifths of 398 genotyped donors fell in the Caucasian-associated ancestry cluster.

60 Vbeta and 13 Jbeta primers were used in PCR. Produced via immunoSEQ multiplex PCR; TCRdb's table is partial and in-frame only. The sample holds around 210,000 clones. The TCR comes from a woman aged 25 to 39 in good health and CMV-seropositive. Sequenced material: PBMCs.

The CDR3 reads CASTGSSYNEQFF. The CDR3 DNA reads as TGTGCCAGCACCGGGAGCTCCTACAATGAGCAGTTCTTC. This sequence joins TRBV6-5 and TRBJ2-1, with D tentatively TRBD2 (6 bases). This CDR3 is 13 amino acids long. Trimming removed 7 bases from V and 0 bases from J, with 7 bases in between. Germline CDR1 MNHEY, CDR2 SVGAGI.